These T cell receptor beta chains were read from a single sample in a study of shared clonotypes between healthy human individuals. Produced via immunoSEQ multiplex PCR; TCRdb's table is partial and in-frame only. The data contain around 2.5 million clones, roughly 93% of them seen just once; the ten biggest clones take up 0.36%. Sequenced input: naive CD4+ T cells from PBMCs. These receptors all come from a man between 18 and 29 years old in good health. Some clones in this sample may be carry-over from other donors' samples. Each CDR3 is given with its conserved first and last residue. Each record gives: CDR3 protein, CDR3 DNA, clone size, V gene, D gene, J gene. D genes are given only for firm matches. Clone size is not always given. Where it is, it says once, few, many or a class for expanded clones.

CASSVRKDPSSGNTIYF	TGTGCCAGCAGTGTTCGTAAGGACCCGAGCTCTGGAAACACCATATATTTT	-	TRBV6-1	-	TRBJ1-3
CASSQDPRNHGFF	TGTGCCAGCAGTCAAGACCCCAGAAACCACGGGTTCTTC	-	TRBV7-8	-	TRBJ2-1
CASSPGHTDTQYF	TGTGCCAGCAGTCCTGGACACACAGATACGCAGTATTTT	-	TRBV6-4	-	TRBJ2-3
CASRLNTGQVVNEQFF	TGTGCCAGCAGACTTAACACGGGACAAGTCGTCAATGAGCAGTTCTTC	-	TRBV27	-	TRBJ2-1
CASSVGKRNYGYTF	TGTGCCAGCAGCGTAGGGAAACGGAACTATGGCTACACCTTC	-	TRBV9	-	TRBJ1-2
CASSEVRDQPQHF	TGTGCCAGCAGTGAAGTCCGAGATCAGCCCCAGCATTTT	-	TRBV2	-	TRBJ1-5
CASSRQTSGRDTQYF	TGCGCCAGCAGCCGCCAAACTAGCGGGAGGGATACGCAGTATTTT	-	TRBV4-1	TRBD2	TRBJ2-3
CASSLDGDSPLHF	TGTGCCAGCAGCTTAGACGGCGATTCACCCCTCCACTTT	-	TRBV11-3	-	TRBJ1-6
CASNTVGLNYGYTF	TGTGCCAGCAACACGGTGGGGCTCAACTATGGCTACACCTTC	-	TRBV28	-	TRBJ1-2
CASSQEQATYEQCF	TGTGCCAGCAGCCAAGAACAGGCCACCTACGAGCAGTGCTTC	once	TRBV4-2	-	TRBJ2-7
CASSQDAGTRKQYF	TGCGCCAGCAGCCAAGATGCGGGGACTAGGAAGCAGTACTTC	-	TRBV4-1	TRBD2	TRBJ2-7
CASRPGTQAEKLFF	TGTGCCAGCAGGCCCGGGACCCAGGCGGAAAAACTGTTTTTT	-	TRBV7-2	-	TRBJ1-4
CASSQGLAGASSYNEQFF	TGCGCCAGCAGCCAAGGACTAGCGGGGGCGAGCTCCTACAATGAGCAGTTCTTC	-	TRBV4-1	TRBD2	TRBJ2-1
CASSQSTGGVRYEQYF	TGCGCCAGCAGCCAGAGTACAGGGGGCGTGAGGTACGAGCAGTACTTC	-	TRBV5-1	TRBD1	TRBJ2-7
CASSVGTATNEKLFF	TGTGCCAGCAGCGTCGGGACAGCAACTAATGAAAAACTGTTTTTT	-	TRBV11-2	TRBD1	TRBJ1-4
CASSRDRNTGELFF	TGTGCCAGCAGCCGGGACAGGAACACCGGGGAGCTGTTTTTT	-	TRBV2	TRBD1	TRBJ2-2
CASSEVSNQPQHF	TGTGCCAGCAGTGAAGTGAGCAATCAGCCCCAGCATTTT	few	TRBV6-1	-	TRBJ1-5
CASTIGARAGEKLFF	TGTGCCAGTACCATTGGGGCGAGGGCGGGGGAAAAACTGTTTTTT	-	TRBV19	-	TRBJ1-4
CASSMGQGVNEQFF	TGTGCCAGTAGTATGGGACAGGGTGTGAATGAGCAGTTCTTC	-	TRBV19	TRBD1	TRBJ2-1
CASSPTGTSGRAYEQYF	TGTGCCAGCTCACCAACTGGGACTAGCGGGAGGGCCTACGAGCAGTACTTC	-	TRBV18	TRBD2	TRBJ2-7
CASSLRDRGEVQYF	TGTGCCAGCAGCTTAAGGGACAGGGGAGAAGTGCAGTACTTC	-	TRBV7-3	TRBD1	TRBJ2-7
CASSQGLRNNEQFF	TGCGCCAGCAGCCAAGGGCTACGCAACAATGAGCAGTTCTTC	-	TRBV5-1	-	TRBJ2-1
CASSSRTGGRNEQFF	TGTGCCAGCAGCTCCCGGACAGGGGGCAGGAATGAGCAGTTCTTC	-	TRBV11-1	TRBD1	TRBJ2-1
CASGTSGSSYEQYF	TGTGCCAGCGGCACTAGCGGGAGCTCCTACGAGCAGTACTTC	once	TRBV6-1	TRBD2	TRBJ2-7
CASSFRDRVNQPQHF	TGTGCCAGCAGTTTTAGGGACAGGGTCAATCAGCCCCAGCATTTT	-	TRBV28	TRBD1	TRBJ1-5
CASSLIGDGELFF	TGTGCCAGCAGCTTAATTGGGGACGGGGAGCTGTTTTTT	few	TRBV7-9	-	TRBJ2-2
CSVGGTGTYEQYF	TGCAGCGTTGGCGGGACAGGGACTTACGAGCAGTACTTC	-	TRBV29-1	TRBD1	TRBJ2-7
CASRGNTEAFF	TGTGCCAGCAGGGGGAACACTGAAGCTTTCTTT	-	TRBV7-9	-	TRBJ1-1
CASSLGQGRSNYGYTF	TGTGCCAGTAGCCTGGGACAGGGGCGATCGAACTATGGCTACACCTTC	-	TRBV19	TRBD1	TRBJ1-2
CASGPGQTIYEQYF	TGTGCTAGTGGTCCGGGACAGACAATCTACGAGCAGTACTTC	-	TRBV12-5	TRBD1	TRBJ2-7
CASNTQGGSYTF	TGTGCCAGCAACACACAGGGAGGAAGCTACACCTTC	-	TRBV28	-	TRBJ1-2
CASSDGTGSPYEQYF	TGTGCCAGCAGTGACGGGACAGGGTCCCCCTACGAGCAGTACTTC	-	TRBV6-1	TRBD1	TRBJ2-7
CASSQDEGAAMINF	TGCGCCAGCAGCCAAGACGAGGGGGCTGCCATGATAAACTTC	-	TRBV4-3	TRBD1	TRBJ1-2
CASSVNRDSGYTF	TGTGCCAGCAGTGTCAACAGGGATTCTGGCTACACCTTC	-	TRBV28	-	TRBJ1-2
CASSTPGSSTDTQYF	TGTGCCAGCAGTACCCCGGGCTCTAGCACAGATACGCAGTATTTT	-	TRBV6-1	-	TRBJ2-3
CASSLAGGYTGELFF	TGTGCCAGCAGCTTGGCGGGGGGCTACACCGGGGAGCTGTTTTTT	-	TRBV7-9	TRBD2	TRBJ2-2
CSAGQGRQETQYF	TGCAGCGCCGGACAGGGGCGGCAAGAGACCCAGTACTTC	-	TRBV29-1	TRBD1	TRBJ2-5
CASSQPGTGDYEQYF	TGTGCCAGCAGCCAACCCGGGACAGGGGACTACGAGCAGTACTTC	-	TRBV6-6	TRBD1	TRBJ2-7
CASSLGRGYTF	TGTGCCAGCAGCTTGGGGAGAGGCTACACCTTC	-	TRBV2	-	TRBJ1-2
CASSTGGAGSSYNEQFF	TGTGCCAGCAGCACCGGTGGGGCAGGGAGCTCCTACAATGAGCAGTTCTTC	-	TRBV11-1	-	TRBJ2-1
CASSFGANTEAFF	TGTGCCAGCAGCTTTGGAGCCAACACTGAAGCTTTCTTT	-	TRBV7-9	-	TRBJ1-1
CASSLAGASNIQYF	TGTGCCAGCAGTTTGGCAGGGGCGTCAAACATTCAGTACTTC	-	TRBV28	-	TRBJ2-4